Here is one TCR beta chain with its context. Membership in each cohort depended on participant-reported clinical history. Trimming removed 1 base at V and 4 bases at J, with 5 bases between. The CDR3 runs 13 residues. The record originates from a study of blood T cell repertoires in COVID-19. Only in-frame clones appear in the TCRdb table, and some are missing; sequencing was by immunoSEQ multiplex PCR. Among some 420,000 clones listed, approximately 90% were seen once. This rearrangement joins TRBV12-3 or TRBV12-4 to TRBJ1-5; D not resolved. The specimen was PBMCs or T cells enriched from blood (not recorded which). This receptor was taken from a man aged 25 to 40 who had recovered from COVID-19. The DNA for the CDR3 is TGTGCCAGCAGTTTAGAGCTAAATCAGCCCCAGCATTTT. This codes for CASSLELNQPQHF.